The entry that follows covers one T cell receptor (beta chain) sequence. The antigen is not known. The sample comes from a study of cytomegalovirus exposure and HLA in healthy donors. At the level of the study: A previous analysis identified 100 million or so unique TCR beta sequences derived from 180 million or so T cells. General study results and limits: Available immune exposure information covered CMV serostatus only.

Germline V gene lookup returns CDR1 PRHDT and CDR2 FYEKMQ (reference sequence). The CDR3 runs to 16 residues. V dropped 2 bases and J dropped 3 bases, with 16 bases sitting between them. PCR used 60 Vbeta primers and 13 Jbeta primers. Produced via immunoSEQ multiplex PCR; TCRdb's table is partial and in-frame only. This table holds approximately 180,000 clones, about four fifths found once. The chain has TRBV13 and TRBJ1-2; possible D gene TRBD1, 5 bases. Input material: PBMCs. This TCR came from a girl under 18 in good health and CMV-seropositive. The CDR3 region has the DNA TGTGCCAGCAGCTTAAGTACCCTCGGGGGGGACTATGGCTACACCTTC. It translates to CASSLSTLGGDYGYTF. Looking up the rest from reference TRBV13 and TRBJ1-2 gives the full variable domain: AAGVIQSPRHLIKEKRETATLKCYPIPRHDTVYWYQQGPGQDPQFLISFYEKMQSDKGSIPDRFSAQQFSDYHSELNMSSLELGDSALYFCASSLSTLGGDYGYTFGSGTRLTVV.